This T cell receptor (beta chain) is from a study of blood T cell repertoires in COVID-19 (dated by TCRdb to about 2020). Regarding the study in general: Samples from collaborators originated in the United States, Italy and Spain and spanned both the acute and convalescent phases of COVID-19. The material from the prospective study consisted of cDNA or gDNA derived from T cells, B-cell-depleted T cells, or PBMCs. Samples came from the ongoing ImmuneRACE study (first 160 participants) plus 1,254 subjects from 6 global collaborators. A freely available public database, intended as a resource for researchers studying the immune response to SARS-CoV-2, is where the repertoires were released. The sample metadata nearly always contained a de-identified subject ID, COVID-19 status, age in years and sex. The dataset comprised deeply sampled blood TCRbeta repertoires from subjects exposed to, actively infected with, or recovered from COVID-19. HLA class I and class II types, where available, came from metadata supplied by the sample provider rather than from assay-based typing.

This clone showed up just once. Its antigen is unknown. No per-base quality is available; no much larger clone lies one base away. General conclusions and limits of the study: The quantity of clinical and demographic metadata differed by source and by participant and was supplied without curation.

TCRbeta CDR3 regions were amplified from genomic DNA using the immunoSEQ Assay, a bias-controlled multiplex PCR. The study's processing was this. The number of nucleated cells in each sample was estimated by amplification of reference gene primers within the assay. Sequence reads were collapsed and filtered to measure the absolute abundance of every unique TCRbeta CDR3 rearrangement. Productive Simpson clonality was computed per sample as the square root of Simpson's diversity index over productive rearrangements. The clones in this table, taken by TCRdb from immuneACCESS, are in-frame only. Not every clone is retained; where verified, under half of the shortfall comes from an unresolved V gene, and the cause of the rest is unknown. That table gives V, J and clone size, and the DNA gave D and trimming. The sample table shows approximately 170,000 clones, and over 75% are seen once. The ten top clones hold roughly 9% of the sample.

Participants in the prospective study were enrolled through a virtual design, were aged 18 to 89 years, and lived in roughly 26 United States geographic areas. In the prospective study, cohorts were assigned on the basis of participant-reported clinical history obtained from a screening survey and a study questionnaire. For ImmuneRACE Cohort 3, a participant was defined as recovered based on two consecutive negative NP/OP PCR tests, clearance by a healthcare professional, or resolution of symptoms. In the prospective study, mobile phlebotomists collected whole blood, serum and a nasopharyngeal or oropharyngeal swab from each participant. Additional blood draws and questionnaires over a roughly two-month period could optionally be provided by prospective study participants. Before DNA extraction, blood samples from the prospective study were shipped at room temperature or frozen. CDR1 ENHRY and CDR2 SYGVKD are derived from the germline V gene. From its cysteine to its phenylalanine, the CDR3 spans 14 amino acids. Of all the DNA, just the CDR3 is kept, 42 bases in frame from base 1. V loses 7 bases of germline sequence and J loses 2 bases, and the interval between the two ends is 14 bases.

The rearrangement joined TRBV10-3 to TRBJ1-1; the D gene remains uncertain. The sample consisted of PBMCs or T cells enriched from blood (not recorded which). The sequence derives from a woman aged 18-35 years who had recovered from COVID-19. The DNA sequence follows: TGTGCCATCATGGGAGCAGGATCAAACACTGAAGCTTTCTTT. The encoded protein is CAIMGAGSNTEAFF.